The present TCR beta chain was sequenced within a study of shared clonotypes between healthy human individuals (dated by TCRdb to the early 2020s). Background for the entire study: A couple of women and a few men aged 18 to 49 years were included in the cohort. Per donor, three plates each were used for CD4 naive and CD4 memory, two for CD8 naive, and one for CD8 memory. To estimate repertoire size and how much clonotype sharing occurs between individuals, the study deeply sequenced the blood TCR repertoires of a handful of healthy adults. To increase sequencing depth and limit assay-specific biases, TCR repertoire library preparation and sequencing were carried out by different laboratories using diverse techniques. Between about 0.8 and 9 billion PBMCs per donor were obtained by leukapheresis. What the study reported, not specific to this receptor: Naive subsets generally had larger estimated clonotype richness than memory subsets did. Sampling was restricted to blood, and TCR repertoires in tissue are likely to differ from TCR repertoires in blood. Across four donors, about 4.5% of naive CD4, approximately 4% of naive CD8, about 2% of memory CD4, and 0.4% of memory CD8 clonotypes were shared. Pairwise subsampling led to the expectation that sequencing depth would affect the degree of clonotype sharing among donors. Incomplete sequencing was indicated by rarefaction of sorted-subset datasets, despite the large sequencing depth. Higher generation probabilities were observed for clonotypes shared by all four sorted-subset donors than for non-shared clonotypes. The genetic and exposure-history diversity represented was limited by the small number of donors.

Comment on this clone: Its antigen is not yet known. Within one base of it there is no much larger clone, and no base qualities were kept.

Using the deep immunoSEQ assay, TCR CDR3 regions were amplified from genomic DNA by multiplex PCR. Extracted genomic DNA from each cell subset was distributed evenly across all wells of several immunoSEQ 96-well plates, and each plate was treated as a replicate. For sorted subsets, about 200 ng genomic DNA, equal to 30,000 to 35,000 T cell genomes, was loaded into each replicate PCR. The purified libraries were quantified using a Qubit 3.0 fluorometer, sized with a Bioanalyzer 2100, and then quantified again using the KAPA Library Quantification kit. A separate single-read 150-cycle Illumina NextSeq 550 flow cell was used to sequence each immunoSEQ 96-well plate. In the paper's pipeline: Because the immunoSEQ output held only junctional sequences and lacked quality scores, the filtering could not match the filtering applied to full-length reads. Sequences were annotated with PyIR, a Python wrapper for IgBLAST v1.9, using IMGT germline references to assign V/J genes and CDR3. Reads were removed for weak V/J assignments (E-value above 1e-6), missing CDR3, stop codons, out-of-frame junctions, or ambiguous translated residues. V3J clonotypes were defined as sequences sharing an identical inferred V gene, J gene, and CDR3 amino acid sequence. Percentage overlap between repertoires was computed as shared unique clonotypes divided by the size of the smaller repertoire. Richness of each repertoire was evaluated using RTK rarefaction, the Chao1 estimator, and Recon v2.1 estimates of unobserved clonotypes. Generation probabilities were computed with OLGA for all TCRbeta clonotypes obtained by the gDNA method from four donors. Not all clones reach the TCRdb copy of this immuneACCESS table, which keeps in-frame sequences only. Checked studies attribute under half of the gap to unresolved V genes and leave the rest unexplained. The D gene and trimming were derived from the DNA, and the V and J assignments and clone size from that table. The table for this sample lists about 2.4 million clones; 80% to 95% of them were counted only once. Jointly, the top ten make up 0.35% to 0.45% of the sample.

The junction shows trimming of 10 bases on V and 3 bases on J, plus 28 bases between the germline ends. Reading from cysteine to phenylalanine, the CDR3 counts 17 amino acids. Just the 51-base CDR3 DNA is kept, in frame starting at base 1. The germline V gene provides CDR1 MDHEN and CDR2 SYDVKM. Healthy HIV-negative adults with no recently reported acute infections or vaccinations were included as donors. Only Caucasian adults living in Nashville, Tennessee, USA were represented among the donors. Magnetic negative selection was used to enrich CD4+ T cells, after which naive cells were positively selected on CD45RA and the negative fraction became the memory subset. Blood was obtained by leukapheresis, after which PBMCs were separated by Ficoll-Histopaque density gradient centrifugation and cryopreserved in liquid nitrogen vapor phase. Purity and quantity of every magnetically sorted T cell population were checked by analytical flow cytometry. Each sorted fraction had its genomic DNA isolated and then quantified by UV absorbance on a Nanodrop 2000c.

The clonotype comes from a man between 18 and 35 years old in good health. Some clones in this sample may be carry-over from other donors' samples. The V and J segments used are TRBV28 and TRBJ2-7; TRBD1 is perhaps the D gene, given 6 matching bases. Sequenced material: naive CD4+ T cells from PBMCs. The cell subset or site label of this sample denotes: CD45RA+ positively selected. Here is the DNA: TGTGCCACCACCCCCAGGGTAGGAGGTGGACAGTTCTACGAGCAGTACTTC. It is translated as CATTPRVGGGQFYEQYF.